This T cell receptor beta chain comes out of a study of T-cell memory formation after mild COVID-19. One entry per CDR3 protein, called by TCRdb with MiXCR from the 5' RACE reads. The table has 250,000 to 400,000 distinct CDR3 sequences, more than 13% seen once; the top ten hold approximately 22%. Source material: PBMCs or a T cell subset sorted from them (not recorded which). This clonotype originated in a man between 18 and 35 years old who had mild COVID-19 (a few samples of this study predate the infection). Cell type and time point are not known.

The DNA for the CDR3 is TGCAGTGCTAGAGCGACGACTGAAGCTTTCTTT. Translating it yields CSARATTEAFF. The chain joins TRBV20-1 to TRBJ1-1; D is unclear. Per germline, CDR1 DFQATT and CDR2 SNEGSKA (reference sequence). The length of the CDR3 is 11 residues. V was clipped by 1 base and J by 5 bases, with 5 bases between them.